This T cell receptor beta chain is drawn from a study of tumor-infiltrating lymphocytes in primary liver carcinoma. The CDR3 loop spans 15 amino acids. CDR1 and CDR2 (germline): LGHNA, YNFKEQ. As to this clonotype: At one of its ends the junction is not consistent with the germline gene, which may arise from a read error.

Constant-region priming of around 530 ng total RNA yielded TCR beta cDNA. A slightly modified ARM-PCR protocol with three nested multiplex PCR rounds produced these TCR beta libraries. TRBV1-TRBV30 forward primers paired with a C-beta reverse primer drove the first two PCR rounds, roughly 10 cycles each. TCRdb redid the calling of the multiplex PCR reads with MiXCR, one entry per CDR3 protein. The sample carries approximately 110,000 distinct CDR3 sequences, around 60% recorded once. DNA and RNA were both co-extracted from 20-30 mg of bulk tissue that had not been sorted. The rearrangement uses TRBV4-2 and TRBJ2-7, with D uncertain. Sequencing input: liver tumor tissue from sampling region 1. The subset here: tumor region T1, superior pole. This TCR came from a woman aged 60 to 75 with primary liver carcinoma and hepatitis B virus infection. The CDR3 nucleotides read TGTGCCAGCAGCCAAGAAATGGAGACATCCTACGAGCAGTATTTC. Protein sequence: CASSQEMETSYEQYF.